This section outlines one T cell receptor (beta chain) sequence together with its context. Its antigen is unknown. Per-base qualities were not stored, and no clone one base away is much larger. Trimming accounts for 4 bases at V and 0 bases at J, while the number of junction bases matched to no gene is 6. CDR1 and CDR2, per the germline V gene (reference sequence), are SGHNT and YYREEE. CDR3 length: 16 amino acids, cysteine to phenylalanine. Here the CDR3 DNA is all that survives: 48 bases in frame from base 1. TCRbeta CDR3 regions were amplified from genomic DNA by means of the immunoSEQ Assay, a bias-controlled multiplex PCR. The authors' pipeline ran thus. Nucleated cell counts per sample were estimated from amplification of reference gene primers within the assay. Sequence reads were collapsed and filtered to measure the absolute abundance of every unique TCRbeta CDR3 rearrangement. For each sample, productive Simpson clonality was calculated as the square root of Simpson's diversity index over productive rearrangements. This is the immuneACCESS table as TCRdb keeps it, with only in-frame sequences that have V and J called. A part of the clones is gone; compared with another copy, unresolved V genes explain less than half, and the rest is unexplained. The V and J calls and clone size were taken over from that table, and D and trimming were inferred from the DNA. In all, the sample holds some 330,000 clones, and over 70% of those were seen once. Less than 6.5% of the sample lies in the top ten.

This sample is part of a study of blood T cell repertoires in COVID-19 (TCRdb year 2020). With regard to the full study: Collaborator samples came from the United States, Italy and Spain and covered acute and convalescent phases of COVID-19. Subjects who had been exposed to COVID-19, were actively infected with it, or had recovered from it provided the deeply sampled blood TCRbeta repertoires that made up the dataset. The material from the prospective study consisted of cDNA or gDNA derived from T cells, B-cell-depleted T cells, or PBMCs. Where HLA class I and class II types were available, the types were taken from metadata supplied by the sample provider, not from assay-based typing. The repertoires were made available in a free public database intended to serve as a resource for research on the immune response to SARS-CoV-2. Sample metadata almost always included a de-identified subject ID, COVID-19 status, age in years and sex. The samples were drawn from two sources: the first 160 participants of the ongoing ImmuneRACE study, and 950 to 1,500 subjects contributed by 6 global collaborators.

General study outcomes and caveats: How much clinical and demographic metadata was included differed by source and by participant, and the metadata was provided uncurated.

Participants in the prospective study were enrolled through a virtual design, were aged roughly 18 to 100 years, and lived in 24 United States geographic areas. To assign participants to cohorts, the prospective study relied on clinical history that participants themselves reported in a screening survey and a study questionnaire. For ImmuneRACE Cohort 3, a participant was defined as recovered based on two consecutive negative NP/OP PCR tests, clearance by a healthcare professional, or resolution of symptoms. Each participant in the prospective study had whole blood, serum and a nasopharyngeal or oropharyngeal swab collected by mobile phlebotomists. Participants in the prospective study had the option to provide additional blood draws and questionnaires over a 2-month period. Before DNA extraction, blood samples from the prospective study were shipped at room temperature or frozen.

The specimen sequenced was PBMCs or T cells enriched from blood (not recorded which). The sequence joins TRBV5-4 to TRBJ1-4; 7 nucleotides in the junction match TRBD1. This clonotype was sampled from a man in his thirties or forties who had recovered from COVID-19. The DNA sequence follows: TGTGCCAGCAGCCACAGGGGTGAAGCAACTAATGAAAAACTGTTTTTT. The translation is CASSHRGEATNEKLFF.